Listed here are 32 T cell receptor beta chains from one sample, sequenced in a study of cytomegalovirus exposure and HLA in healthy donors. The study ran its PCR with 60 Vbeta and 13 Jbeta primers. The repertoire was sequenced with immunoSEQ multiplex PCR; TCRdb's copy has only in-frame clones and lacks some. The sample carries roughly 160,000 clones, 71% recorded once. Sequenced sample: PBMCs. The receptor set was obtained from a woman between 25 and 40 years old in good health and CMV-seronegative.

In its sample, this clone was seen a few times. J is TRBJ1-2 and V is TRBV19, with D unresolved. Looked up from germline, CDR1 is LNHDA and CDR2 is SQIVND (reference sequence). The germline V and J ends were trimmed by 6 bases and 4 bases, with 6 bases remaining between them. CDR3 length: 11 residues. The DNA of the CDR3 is TGTGCCAGTAGCCCAGGCTATGGCTACACCTTC. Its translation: CASSPGYGYTF.

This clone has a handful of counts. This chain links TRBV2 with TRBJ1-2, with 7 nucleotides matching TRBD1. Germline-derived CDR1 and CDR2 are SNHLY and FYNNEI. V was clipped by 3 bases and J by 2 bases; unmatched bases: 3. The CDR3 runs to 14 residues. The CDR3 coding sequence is TGTGCCAGCAGTGAGCGACAGGGCAACTATGGCTACACCTTC. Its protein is CASSERQGNYGYTF.

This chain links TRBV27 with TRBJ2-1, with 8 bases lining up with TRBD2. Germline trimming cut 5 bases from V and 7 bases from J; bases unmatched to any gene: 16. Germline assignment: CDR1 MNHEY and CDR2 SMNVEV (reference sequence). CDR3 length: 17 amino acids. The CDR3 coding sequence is TGTGCCAGCAGTACAACCTACCCCGGGAGGGCGGCGAATGAGCAGTTCTTC. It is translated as CASSTTYPGRAANEQFF.

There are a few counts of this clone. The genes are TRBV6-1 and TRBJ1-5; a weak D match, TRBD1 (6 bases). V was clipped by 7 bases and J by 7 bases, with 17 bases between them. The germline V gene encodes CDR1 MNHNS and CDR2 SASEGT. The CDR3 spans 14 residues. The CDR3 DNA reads TGTGCCAGCAATCCTGGGGGCCTAGGGCAGCCCCAGCATTTT. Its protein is CASNPGGLGQPQHF.

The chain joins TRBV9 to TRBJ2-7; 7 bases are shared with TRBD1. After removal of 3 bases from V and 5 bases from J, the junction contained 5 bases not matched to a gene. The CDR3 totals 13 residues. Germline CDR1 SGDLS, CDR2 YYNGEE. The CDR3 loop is CASSETGYDEQYF. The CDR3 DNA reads TGTGCCAGCAGCGAGACAGGGTACGACGAGCAGTACTTC.

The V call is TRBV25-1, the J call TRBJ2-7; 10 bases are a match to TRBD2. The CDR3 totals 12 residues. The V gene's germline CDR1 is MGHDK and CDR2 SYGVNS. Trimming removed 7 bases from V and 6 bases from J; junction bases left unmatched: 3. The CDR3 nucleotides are TGTGCCAGCACGGGACTAGCGAGCGAGCAGTACTTC. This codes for CASTGLASEQYF.

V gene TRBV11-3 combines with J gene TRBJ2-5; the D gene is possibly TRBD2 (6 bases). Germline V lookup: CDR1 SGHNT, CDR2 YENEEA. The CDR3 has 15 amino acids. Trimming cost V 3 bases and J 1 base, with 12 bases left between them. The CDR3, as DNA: TGTGCCAGCAGCTTTGGCGGGGCGACCCAAGAGACCCAGTACTTC. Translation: CASSFGGATQETQYF.

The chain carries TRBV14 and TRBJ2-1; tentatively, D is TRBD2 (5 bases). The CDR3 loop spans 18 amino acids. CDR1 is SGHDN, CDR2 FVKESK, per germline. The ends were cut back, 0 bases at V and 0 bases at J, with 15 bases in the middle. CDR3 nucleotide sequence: TGTGCCAGCAGCCAAGACGGGGTTACATCGCTCTCCTACAATGAGCAGTTCTTC. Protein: CASSQDGVTSLSYNEQFF.

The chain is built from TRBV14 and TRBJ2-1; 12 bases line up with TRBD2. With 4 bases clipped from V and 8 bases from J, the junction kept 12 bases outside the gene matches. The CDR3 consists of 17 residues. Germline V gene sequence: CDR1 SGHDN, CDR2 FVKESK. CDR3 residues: CASSRRLAGDPPDEQFF. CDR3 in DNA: TGTGCCAGCAGCCGCCGACTAGCGGGAGATCCTCCAGATGAGCAGTTCTTC.

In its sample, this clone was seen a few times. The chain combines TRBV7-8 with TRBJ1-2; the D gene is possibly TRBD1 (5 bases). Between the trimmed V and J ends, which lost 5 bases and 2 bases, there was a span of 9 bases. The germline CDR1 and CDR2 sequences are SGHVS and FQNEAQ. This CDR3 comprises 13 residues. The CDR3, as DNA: TGTGCCAGCAGCCCGACAGCCAACTATGGCTACACCTTC. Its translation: CASSPTANYGYTF.

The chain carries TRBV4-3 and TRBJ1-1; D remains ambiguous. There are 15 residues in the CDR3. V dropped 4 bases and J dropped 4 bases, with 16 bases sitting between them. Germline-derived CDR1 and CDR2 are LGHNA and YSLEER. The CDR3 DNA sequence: TGCGCCAGCAGCCGCCAAGTGGGTGGAGGCACTGAAGCTTTCTTT. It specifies CASSRQVGGGTEAFF.

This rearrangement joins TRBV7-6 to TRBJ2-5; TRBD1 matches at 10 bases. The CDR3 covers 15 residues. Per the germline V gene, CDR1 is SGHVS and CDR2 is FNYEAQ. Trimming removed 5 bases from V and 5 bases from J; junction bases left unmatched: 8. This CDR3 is CASSLGQGVRETQYF. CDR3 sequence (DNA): TGTGCCAGCAGCCTTGGACAGGGGGTCCGGGAGACCCAGTACTTC.

Here the CDR3 reads CASSQDRTGWAFF. CDR3 nucleotide sequence: TGCGCCAGCAGCCAAGATAGGACAGGGTGGGCTTTCTTT. V gene TRBV4-3 combines with J gene TRBJ1-1; 8 bases are shared with TRBD1. The germline V gene has CDR1 LGHNA and CDR2 YSLEER. The V gene end was trimmed by 0 bases and the J gene end by 11 bases; junction bases not matched to a gene: 5. The CDR3 contains 13 residues.

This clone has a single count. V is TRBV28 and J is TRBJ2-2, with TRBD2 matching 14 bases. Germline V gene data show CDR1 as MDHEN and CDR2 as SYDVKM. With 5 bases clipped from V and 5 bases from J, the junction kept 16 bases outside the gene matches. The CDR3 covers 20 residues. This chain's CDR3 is CASSPSWVTSGRAQTGELFF. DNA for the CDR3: TGTGCCAGCAGTCCATCGTGGGTGACTAGCGGGAGGGCCCAAACCGGGGAGCTGTTTTTT.

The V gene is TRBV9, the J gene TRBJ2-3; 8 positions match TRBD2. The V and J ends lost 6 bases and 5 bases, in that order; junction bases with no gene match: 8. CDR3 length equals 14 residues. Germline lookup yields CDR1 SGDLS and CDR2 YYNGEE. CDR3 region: CASTPGLGGDTQYF. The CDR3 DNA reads TGTGCCAGCACCCCGGGACTAGGCGGAGATACGCAGTATTTT.

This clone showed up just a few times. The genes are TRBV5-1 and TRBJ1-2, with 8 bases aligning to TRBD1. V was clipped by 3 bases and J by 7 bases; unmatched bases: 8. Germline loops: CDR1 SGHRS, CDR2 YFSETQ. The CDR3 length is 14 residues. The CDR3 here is CASSSQGARGGYTF. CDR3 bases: TGCGCCAGCAGCTCGCAGGGGGCGCGTGGTGGCTACACCTTC.

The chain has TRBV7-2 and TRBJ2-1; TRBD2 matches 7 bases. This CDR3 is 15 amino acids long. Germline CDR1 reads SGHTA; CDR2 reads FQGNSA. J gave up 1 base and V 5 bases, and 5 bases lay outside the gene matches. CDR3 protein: CASSPAGRSYNEQFF. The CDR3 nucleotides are TGTGCCAGCAGCCCAGCGGGGCGGTCCTACAATGAGCAGTTCTTC.

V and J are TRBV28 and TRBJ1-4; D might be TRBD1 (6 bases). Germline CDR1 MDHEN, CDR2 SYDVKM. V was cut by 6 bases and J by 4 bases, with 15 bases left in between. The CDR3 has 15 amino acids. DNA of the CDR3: TGTGCCAGCAGCCCCTGGACAGCTAATAATGAAAAACTGTTTTTT. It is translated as CASSPWTANNEKLFF.

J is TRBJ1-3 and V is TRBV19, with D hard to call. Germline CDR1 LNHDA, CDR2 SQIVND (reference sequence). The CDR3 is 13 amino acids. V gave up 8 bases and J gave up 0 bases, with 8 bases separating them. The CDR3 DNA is TGTGCCAGTGTGGGAGACTCTGGAAACACCATATATTTT. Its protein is CASVGDSGNTIYF. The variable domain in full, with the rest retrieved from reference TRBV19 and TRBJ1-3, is DGGITQSPKYLFRKEGQNVTLSCEQNLNHDAMYWYRQDPGQGLRLIYYSQIVNDFQKGDIAEGYSVSREKKESFPLTVTSAQKNPTAFYLCASVGDSGNTIYFGEGSWLTVV.

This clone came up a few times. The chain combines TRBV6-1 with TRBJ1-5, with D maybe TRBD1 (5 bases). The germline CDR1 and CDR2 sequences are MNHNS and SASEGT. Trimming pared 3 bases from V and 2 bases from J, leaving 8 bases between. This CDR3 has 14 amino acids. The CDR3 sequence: CASSDGGGNQPQHF. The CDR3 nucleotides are TGTGCCAGCAGTGACGGGGGGGGCAATCAGCCCCAGCATTTT.

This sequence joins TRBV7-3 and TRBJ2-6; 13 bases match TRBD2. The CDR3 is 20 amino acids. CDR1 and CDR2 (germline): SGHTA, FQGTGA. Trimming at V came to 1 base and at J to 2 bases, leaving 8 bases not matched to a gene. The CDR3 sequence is CASSLIPGLAGWAGANVLTF. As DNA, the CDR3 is TGTGCCAGCAGCTTAATCCCGGGACTAGCGGGGTGGGCTGGGGCCAACGTCCTGACTTTC. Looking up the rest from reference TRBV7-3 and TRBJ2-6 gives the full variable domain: GAGVSQTPSNKVTEKGKYVELRCDPISGHTALYWYRQSLGQGPEFLIYFQGTGAADDSGLPNDRFFAVRPEGSVSTLKIQRTERGDSAVYLCASSLIPGLAGWAGANVLTFGAGSRLTVL.

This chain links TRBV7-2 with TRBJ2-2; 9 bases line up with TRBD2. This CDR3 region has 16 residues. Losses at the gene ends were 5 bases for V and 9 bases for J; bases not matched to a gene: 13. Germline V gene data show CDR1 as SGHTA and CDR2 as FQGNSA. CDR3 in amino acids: CASSPQLAGEGWELFF. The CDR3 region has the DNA TGTGCCAGCAGCCCCCAACTAGCGGGTGAGGGCTGGGAGCTGTTTTTT.

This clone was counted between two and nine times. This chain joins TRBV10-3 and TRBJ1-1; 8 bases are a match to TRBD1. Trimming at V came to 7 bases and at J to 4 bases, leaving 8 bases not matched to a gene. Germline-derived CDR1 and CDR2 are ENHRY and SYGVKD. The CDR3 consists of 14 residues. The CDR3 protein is CAIKKQGVSTEAFF. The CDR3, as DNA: TGTGCCATCAAAAAACAGGGGGTGAGCACTGAAGCTTTCTTT.

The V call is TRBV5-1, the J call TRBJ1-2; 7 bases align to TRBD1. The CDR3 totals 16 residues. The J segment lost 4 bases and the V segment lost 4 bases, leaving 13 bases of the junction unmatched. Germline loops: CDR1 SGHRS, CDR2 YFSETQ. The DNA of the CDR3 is TGCGCCAGCAGCGGGGACAGTCCAGATCCCCTCTATGGCTACACCTTC. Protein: CASSGDSPDPLYGYTF.

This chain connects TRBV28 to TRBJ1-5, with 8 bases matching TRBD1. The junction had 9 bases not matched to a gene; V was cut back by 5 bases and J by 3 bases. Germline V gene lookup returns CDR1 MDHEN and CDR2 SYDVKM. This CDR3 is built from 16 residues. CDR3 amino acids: CASSAPPGGPNQPQHF. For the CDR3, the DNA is TGTGCCAGCAGTGCCCCCCCAGGGGGCCCCAATCAGCCCCAGCATTTT.

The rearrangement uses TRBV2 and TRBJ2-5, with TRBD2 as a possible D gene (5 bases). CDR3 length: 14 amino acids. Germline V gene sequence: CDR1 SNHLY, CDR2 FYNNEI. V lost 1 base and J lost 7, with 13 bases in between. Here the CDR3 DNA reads TGTGCCAGCAGTGAAGTCTACAGCAGCGGGACCCAGTACTTC. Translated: CASSEVYSSGTQYF.

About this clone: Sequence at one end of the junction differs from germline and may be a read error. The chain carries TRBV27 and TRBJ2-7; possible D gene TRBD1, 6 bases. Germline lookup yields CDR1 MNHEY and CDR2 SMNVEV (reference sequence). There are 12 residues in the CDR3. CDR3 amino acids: CASSFVGAHVEF. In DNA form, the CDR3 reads TGTGCCAGCAGTTTCGTGGGGGCGCACGTTGAGTTC.

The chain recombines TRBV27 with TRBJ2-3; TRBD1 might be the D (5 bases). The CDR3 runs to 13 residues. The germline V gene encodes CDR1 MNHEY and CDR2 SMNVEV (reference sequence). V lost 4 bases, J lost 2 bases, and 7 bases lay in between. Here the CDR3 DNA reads TGTGCCAGCAGTTCGGACAACACAGATACGCAGTATTTT. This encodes CASSSDNTDTQYF.

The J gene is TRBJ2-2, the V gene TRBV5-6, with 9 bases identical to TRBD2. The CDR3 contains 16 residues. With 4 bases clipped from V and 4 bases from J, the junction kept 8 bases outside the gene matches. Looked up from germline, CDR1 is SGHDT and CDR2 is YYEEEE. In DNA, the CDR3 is TGTGCCAGCAGCCATATCAGTAGCGGGGGCACCGGGGAGCTGTTTTTT. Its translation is CASSHISSGGTGELFF. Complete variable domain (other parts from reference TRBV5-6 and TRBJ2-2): DAGVTQSPTHLIKTRGQQVTLRCSPKSGHDTVSWYQQALGQGPQFIFQYYEEEERQRGNFPDRFSGHQFPNYSSELNVNALLLGDSALYLCASSHISSGGTGELFFGEGSRLTVL.

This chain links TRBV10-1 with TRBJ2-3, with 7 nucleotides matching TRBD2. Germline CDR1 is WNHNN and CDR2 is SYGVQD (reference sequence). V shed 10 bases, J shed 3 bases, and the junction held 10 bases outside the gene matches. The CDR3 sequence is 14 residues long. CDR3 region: CATSGRGKTDTQYF. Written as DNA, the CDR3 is TGCGCCACCTCCGGGCGGGGGAAGACAGATACGCAGTATTTT.

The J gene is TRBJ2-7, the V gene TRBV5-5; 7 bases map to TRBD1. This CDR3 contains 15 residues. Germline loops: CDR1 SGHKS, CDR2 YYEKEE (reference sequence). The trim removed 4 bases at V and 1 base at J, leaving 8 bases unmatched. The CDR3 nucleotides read TGTGCCAGCAGCCCCGCCGGGACAGCTTCCTACGAGCAGTACTTC. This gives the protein CASSPAGTASYEQYF.

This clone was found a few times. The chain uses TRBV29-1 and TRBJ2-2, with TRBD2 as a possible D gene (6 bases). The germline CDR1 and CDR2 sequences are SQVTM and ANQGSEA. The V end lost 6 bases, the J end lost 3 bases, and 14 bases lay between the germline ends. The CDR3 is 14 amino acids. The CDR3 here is CSVGLTSDTGELFF. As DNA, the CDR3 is TGCAGCGTAGGACTAACGAGCGACACCGGGGAGCTGTTTTTT.